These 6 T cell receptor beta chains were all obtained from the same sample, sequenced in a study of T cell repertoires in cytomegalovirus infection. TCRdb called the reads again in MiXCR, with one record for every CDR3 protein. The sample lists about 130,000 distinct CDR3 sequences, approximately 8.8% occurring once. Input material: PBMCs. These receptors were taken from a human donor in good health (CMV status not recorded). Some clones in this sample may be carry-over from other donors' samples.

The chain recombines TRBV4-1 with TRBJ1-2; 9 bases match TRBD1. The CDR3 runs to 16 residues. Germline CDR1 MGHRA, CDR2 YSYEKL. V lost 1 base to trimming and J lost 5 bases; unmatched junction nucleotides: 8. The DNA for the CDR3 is TGCGCCAGCAGCCAAGGGATTACGACAGGGGGATATGGCTACACCTTC. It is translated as CASSQGITTGGYGYTF.

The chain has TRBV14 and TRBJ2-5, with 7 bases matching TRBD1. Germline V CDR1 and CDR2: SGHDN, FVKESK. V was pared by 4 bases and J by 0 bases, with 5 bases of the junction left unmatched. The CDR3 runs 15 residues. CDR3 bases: TGTGCCAGCAGCCCGGGACAGCTGTACCAAGAGACCCAGTACTTC. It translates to CASSPGQLYQETQYF.

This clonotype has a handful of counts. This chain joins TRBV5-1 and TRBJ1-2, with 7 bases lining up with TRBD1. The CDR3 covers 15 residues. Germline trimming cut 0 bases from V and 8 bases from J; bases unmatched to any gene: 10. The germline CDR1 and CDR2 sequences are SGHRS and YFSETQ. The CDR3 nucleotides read TGCGCCAGCAGCTTGGTTGGCAGACAGGGAGAGGGCTACACCTTC. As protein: CASSLVGRQGEGYTF.

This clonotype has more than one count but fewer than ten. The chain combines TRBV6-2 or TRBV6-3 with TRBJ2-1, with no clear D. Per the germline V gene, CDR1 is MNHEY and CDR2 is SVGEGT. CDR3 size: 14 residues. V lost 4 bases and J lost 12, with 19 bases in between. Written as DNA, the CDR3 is TGTGCCAGCAGTTTCCTTGGACCTCAATGGGGGCAGTTCTTC. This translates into CASSFLGPQWGQFF.

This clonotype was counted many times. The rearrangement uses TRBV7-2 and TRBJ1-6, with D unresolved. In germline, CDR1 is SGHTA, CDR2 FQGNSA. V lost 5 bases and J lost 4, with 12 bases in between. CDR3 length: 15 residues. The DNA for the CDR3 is TGTGCCAGCAGCCCCCGGCGGCAATATAATTCACCCCTCCACTTT. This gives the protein CASSPRRQYNSPLHF.

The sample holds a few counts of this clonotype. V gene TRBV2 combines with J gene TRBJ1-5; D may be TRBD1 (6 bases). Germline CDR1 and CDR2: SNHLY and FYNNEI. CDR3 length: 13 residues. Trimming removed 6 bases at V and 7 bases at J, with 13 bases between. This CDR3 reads CASRKPQGQPQHF. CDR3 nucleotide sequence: TGTGCCAGCAGAAAGCCTCAGGGGCAGCCCCAGCATTTT. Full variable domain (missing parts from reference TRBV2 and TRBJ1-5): EPEVTQTPSHQVTQMGQEVILRCVPISNHLYFYWYRQILGQKVEFLVSFYNNEISEKSEIFDDQFSVERPDGSNFTLKIRSTKLEDSAMYFCASRKPQGQPQHFGDGTRLSIL.